This T cell receptor beta chain was obtained from a study of glioma-infiltrating T cells after dendritic cell vaccination. Study outcomes and limitations: Complete blood and tumor specimen sets were limited to few patients.

The length of the CDR3 is 14 residues. The germline V gene has CDR1 KGHSH and CDR2 LQKENI. V shed 6 bases and J 6 bases; nucleotides not matched to a gene: 8. The time point is: after dendritic cell vaccination, including at tumor progression/relapse. TCRB CDR3 was amplified from 2 ug genomic DNA or less. Sequencing used immunoSEQ multiplex PCR; TCRdb keeps in-frame clones, though not all of them. Among over 75,000 clones listed, 81% were seen once. Regarding this clone: What it recognizes is unknown.

The chain employs TRBV18 and TRBJ2-1; TRBD1 aligns across 7 bases. This TCR came from a human donor with glioblastoma. The starting material was blood, obtained after dendritic cell vaccination. The CDR3 DNA reads as TGTGCCAGCTCGAGGGACAGAAAAGCCAATGAGCAGTTCTTC. It encodes CASSRDRKANEQFF.